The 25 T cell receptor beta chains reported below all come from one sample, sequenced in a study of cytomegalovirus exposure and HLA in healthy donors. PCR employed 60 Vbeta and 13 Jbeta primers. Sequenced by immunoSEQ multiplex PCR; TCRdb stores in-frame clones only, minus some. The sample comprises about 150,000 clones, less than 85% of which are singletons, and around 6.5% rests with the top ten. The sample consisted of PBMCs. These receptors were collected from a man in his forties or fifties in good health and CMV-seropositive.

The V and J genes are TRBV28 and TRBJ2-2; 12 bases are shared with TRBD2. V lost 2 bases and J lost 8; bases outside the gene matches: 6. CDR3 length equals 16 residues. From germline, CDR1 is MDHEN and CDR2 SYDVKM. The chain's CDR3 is CASSLLLAGGSGELFF. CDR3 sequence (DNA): TGTGCCAGCAGTTTACTCCTAGCGGGAGGGTCAGGGGAGCTGTTTTTT.

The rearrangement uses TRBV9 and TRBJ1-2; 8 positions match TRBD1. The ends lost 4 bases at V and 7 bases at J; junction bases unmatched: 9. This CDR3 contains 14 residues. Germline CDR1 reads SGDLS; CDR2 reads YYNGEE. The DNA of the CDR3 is TGTGCCAGCAGCCTTAACCAGGGGGCGAGTGGCTACACCTTC. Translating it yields CASSLNQGASGYTF.

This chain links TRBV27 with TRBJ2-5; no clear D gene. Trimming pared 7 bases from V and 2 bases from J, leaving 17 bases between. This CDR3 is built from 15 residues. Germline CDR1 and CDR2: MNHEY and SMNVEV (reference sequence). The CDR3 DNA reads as TGTGCCAGCACCCCTCGAGGAGATTTTCAAGAGACCCAGTACTTC. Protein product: CASTPRGDFQETQYF.

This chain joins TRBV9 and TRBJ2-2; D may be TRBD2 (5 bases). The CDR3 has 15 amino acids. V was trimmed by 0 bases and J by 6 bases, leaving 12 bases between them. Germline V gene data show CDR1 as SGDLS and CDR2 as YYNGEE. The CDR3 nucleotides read TGTGCCAGCAGCGTAGCGAGGGCTAGGCCCGGGGAGCTGTTTTTT. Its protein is CASSVARARPGELFF.

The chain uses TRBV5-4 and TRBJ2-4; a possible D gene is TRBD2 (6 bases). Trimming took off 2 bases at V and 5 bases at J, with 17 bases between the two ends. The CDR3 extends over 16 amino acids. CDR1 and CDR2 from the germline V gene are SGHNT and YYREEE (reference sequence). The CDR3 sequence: CASSFGLMEGENIQYF. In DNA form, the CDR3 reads TGTGCCAGCAGCTTTGGGCTGATGGAGGGCGAAAACATTCAGTACTTC.

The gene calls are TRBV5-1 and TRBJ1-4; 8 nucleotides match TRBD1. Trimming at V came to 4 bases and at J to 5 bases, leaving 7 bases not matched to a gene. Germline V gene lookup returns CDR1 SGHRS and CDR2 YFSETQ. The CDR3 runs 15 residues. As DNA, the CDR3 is TGCGCCAGCAGCACCCGGACAGGGCTAAATGAAAAACTGTTTTTT. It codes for CASSTRTGLNEKLFF.

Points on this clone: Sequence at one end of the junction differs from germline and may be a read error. The CDR3 nucleotides read TGTTCCAGCAGCCCCAGGGGGCGAGGGGGCACAGATACGCAGTATTTT. Protein sequence: CSSSPRGRGGTDTQYF. The chain uses TRBV7-9 and TRBJ2-3, with TRBD1 identical over 8 bases. This CDR3 is 16 amino acids long. Per the germline V gene, CDR1 is SEHNR and CDR2 is FQNEAQ (reference sequence).

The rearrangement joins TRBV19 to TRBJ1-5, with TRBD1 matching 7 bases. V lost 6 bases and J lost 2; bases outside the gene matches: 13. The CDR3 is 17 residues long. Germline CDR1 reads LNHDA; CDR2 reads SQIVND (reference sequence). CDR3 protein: CASRSHRGREGNQPQHF. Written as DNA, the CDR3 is TGTGCCAGTAGATCCCACAGGGGTCGCGAGGGCAATCAGCCCCAGCATTTT.

The CDR3 region has the DNA TGTGCCAGCAGCCCGGTTTTAAGCAGGGCGGACTATGGCTACACCTTC. Translation gives CASSPVLSRADYGYTF. The chain joins TRBV5-6 to TRBJ1-2; D perhaps matches TRBD1 (5 bases). Germline V lookup: CDR1 SGHDT, CDR2 YYEEEE. With 4 bases removed from V and 3 bases from J, the gap between germline ends came to 19 bases. The CDR3 contains 16 residues.

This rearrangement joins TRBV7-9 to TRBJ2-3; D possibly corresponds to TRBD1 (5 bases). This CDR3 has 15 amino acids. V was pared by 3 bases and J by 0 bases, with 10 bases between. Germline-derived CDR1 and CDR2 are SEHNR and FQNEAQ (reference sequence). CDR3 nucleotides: TGTGCCAGCAGCTTTCAAGACAGCAGCACAGATACGCAGTATTTT. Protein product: CASSFQDSSTDTQYF.

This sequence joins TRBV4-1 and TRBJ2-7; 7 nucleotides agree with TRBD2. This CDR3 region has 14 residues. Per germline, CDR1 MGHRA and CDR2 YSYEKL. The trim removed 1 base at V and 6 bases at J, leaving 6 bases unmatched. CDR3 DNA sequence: TGCGCCAGCAGCCAAGCGACTCAGCGGGGCGAGCAGTACTTC. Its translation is CASSQATQRGEQYF.

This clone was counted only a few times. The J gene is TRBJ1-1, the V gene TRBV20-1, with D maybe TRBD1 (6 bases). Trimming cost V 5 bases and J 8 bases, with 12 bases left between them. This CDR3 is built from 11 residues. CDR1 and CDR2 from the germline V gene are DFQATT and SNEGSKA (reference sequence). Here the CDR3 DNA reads TGCAGTGCTGAGAAAGACAGGGAAGCTTTCTTT. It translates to CSAEKDREAFF.

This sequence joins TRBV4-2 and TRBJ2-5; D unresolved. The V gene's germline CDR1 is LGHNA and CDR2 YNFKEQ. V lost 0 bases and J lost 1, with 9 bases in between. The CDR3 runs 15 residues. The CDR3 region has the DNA TGTGCCAGCAGCCAAGATCTTGGCAGCCAAGAGACCCAGTACTTC. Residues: CASSQDLGSQETQYF.

The CDR3 nucleotides read TGTGCCAGCACCGAGGGGGGGAGCACTGAAGCTTTCTTT. This encodes CASTEGGSTEAFF. The rearrangement links TRBV6-6 to TRBJ1-1, with D tentatively TRBD1 (6 bases). V lost 7 bases to trimming and J lost 4 bases, with 13 bases between them. The CDR3 covers 13 residues. In germline, CDR1 is MNHNY, CDR2 SVGAGI (reference sequence).

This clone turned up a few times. CDR3: CASSPGGNLGHEQYF. The CDR3 region has the DNA TGTGCCAGTAGTCCCGGAGGGAATTTGGGGCACGAGCAGTACTTC. V gene TRBV19 combines with J gene TRBJ2-7, with D perhaps matching TRBD2 (6 bases). V was trimmed by 5 bases and J by 5 bases, leaving 19 bases between them. Per germline, CDR1 LNHDA and CDR2 SQIVND (reference sequence). The CDR3 has 15 amino acids.

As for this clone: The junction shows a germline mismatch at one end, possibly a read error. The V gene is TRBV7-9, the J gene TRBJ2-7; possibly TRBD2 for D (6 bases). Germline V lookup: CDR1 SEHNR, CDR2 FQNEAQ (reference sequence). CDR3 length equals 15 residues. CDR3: CSSSFDPAGLYEQYF. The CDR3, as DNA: TGTTCCAGCAGCTTTGATCCAGCGGGCCTCTACGAGCAGTACTTC.

The CDR3 nucleotides read TGCGCCAGCAGCAGCTCGGACCCAGGGTGGAATTCACCCCTCCACTTT. This codes for CASSSSDPGWNSPLHF. The rearrangement links TRBV5-1 to TRBJ1-6, with D possibly TRBD1 on 5 matching bases. CDR1 is SGHRS, CDR2 YFSETQ, per germline. V was trimmed by 4 bases and J by 7 bases, leaving 18 bases between them. The CDR3 covers 16 residues.

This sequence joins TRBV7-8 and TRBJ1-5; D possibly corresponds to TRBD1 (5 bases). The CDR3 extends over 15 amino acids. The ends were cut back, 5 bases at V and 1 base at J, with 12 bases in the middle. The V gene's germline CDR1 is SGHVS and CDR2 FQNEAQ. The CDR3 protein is CASSEQGGSNQPQHF. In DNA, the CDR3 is TGTGCCAGCAGCGAGCAGGGTGGAAGCAATCAGCCCCAGCATTTT.

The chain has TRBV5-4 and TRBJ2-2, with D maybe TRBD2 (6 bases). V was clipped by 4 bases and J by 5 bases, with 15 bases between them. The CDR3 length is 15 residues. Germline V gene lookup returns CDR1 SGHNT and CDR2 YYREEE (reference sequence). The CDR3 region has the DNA TGTGCCAGCAGCCTACCGACTAGTCCAACCGGGGAGCTGTTTTTT. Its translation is CASSLPTSPTGELFF. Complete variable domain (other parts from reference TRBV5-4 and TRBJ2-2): ETGVTQSPTHLIKTRGQQVTLRCSSQSGHNTVSWYQQALGQGPQFIFQYYREEENGRGNFPPRFSGLQFPNYSSELNVNALELDDSALYLCASSLPTSPTGELFFGEGSRLTVL.

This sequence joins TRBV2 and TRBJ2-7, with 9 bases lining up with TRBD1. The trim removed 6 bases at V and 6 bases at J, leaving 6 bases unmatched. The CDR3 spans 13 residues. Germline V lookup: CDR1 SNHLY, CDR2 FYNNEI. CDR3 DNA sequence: TGTGCCAGCAGACAGGGGGCTTCACGCGAGCAGTACTTC. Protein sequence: CASRQGASREQYF.

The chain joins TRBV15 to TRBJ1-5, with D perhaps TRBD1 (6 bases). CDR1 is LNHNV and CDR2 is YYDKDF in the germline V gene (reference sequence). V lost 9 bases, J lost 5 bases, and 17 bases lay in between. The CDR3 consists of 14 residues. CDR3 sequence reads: CATGAQVAHQPQHF. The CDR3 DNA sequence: TGTGCCACGGGGGCTCAGGTTGCACATCAGCCCCAGCATTTT.

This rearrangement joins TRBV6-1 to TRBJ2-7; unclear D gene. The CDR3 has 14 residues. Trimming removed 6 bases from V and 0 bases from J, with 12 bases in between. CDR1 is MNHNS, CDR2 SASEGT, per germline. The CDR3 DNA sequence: TGTGCCAGCAGCAGACCAGGTCTCTCCTACGAGCAGTACTTC. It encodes CASSRPGLSYEQYF.

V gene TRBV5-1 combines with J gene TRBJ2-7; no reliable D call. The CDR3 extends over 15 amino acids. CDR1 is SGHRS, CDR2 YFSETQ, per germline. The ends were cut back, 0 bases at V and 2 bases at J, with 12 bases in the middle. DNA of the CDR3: TGCGCCAGCAGCTTGGACGTGCGTAACGCCTACGAGCAGTACTTC. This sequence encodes CASSLDVRNAYEQYF.

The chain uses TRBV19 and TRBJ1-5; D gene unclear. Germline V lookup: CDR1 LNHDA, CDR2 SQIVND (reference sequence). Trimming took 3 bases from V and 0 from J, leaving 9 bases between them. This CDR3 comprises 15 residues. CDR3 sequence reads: CASSIYSYSNQPQHF. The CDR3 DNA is TGTGCCAGTAGTATTTACAGCTATAGCAATCAGCCCCAGCATTTT.

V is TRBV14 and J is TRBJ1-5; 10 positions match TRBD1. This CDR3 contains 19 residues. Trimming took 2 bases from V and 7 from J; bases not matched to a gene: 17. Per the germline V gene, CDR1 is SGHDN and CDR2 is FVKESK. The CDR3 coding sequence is TGTGCCAGCAGCCAAAATCTTCTCCTCGGGACAGGGGAGGGGCAGCCCCAGCATTTT. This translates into CASSQNLLLGTGEGQPQHF.